This T cell receptor beta chain was sequenced in a study of cytomegalovirus exposure and HLA in healthy donors (dated by TCRdb to about 2017). In terms of the full investigation: An earlier analysis of several hundred of the donors reported 276 Gb of sequence data and about 100 million unique TCR beta sequences from some 180 million T cells. On average, around 240,000 unique TCR beta nucleotide sequences were sequenced per donor among 398 genotyped donors of the cohort, with roughly 20% of those sequences being non-productive. All discovery cohort repertoires had been generated using a single sequencing platform. Rather than drawing on any new phenotypic data, the later analysis identified candidate immune exposures from TCR beta sequences and the way those sequences occurred across donors. Along with the roughly 670-subject first cohort, a separate validation cohort of some 130 different subjects was used. Donor age, sex, ethnicity and CMV serostatus were compiled together with the repertoire data. The number of typed donors differed by locus: about 620-640 for A, B, C, DRB1 and DQB1; some 540 for DQA1; 606 for DPA1; and some 430 for DPB1. Genome-wide SNP genotypes for about three fifths of the roughly 670 donors were used in a later genetic analysis, which treated that subset as a discovery cohort. Roughly 320 gigabases of sequencing data and roughly 81 million unique TCR sequences made up an early release that covered approximately 650 HLA-typed donors. A later analysis re-examined previously published TCR beta repertoires from 610 or so donors and added high-resolution HLA genotyping to investigate patterns of TCR occurrence. The study aimed to test whether signatures of past pathogen exposure could be identified by cataloging public T cell receptors. Both class I and class II loci were covered by HLA typing, at four-digit resolution. Roughly 5 DR-DQ haplotypes were treated as single units for association and clustering because of strong linkage in the cohort. The T cell repertoires of under 750 subjects were profiled by immunosequencing and related to cytomegalovirus serostatus. High-throughput TCR immunosequencing, statistical association of individual TCRs with disease status, and machine learning were combined to predict cytomegalovirus infection status. Of the 398 genotyped donors, around 81% fell in the genetic ancestry cluster associated with self-reported Caucasian donors. An earlier analysis of some 500 of the donors used high-throughput TCR beta sequencing to judge whether each TCR beta V gene segment behaved as functional or pseudogenic. Broader findings and caveats from the paper: A cluster of highly shared sequence variants was judged likely to represent a technical artifact of the sequencing pipeline. Immune exposure information for the cohort was limited to CMV serostatus. The classifier was reported to diagnose cytomegalovirus status with high specificity and sensitivity in both the original cohort and the validation cohort. Because HLA typing was unavailable for some donors at each locus, only the typed subset was used in association tests. In an earlier analysis of more than 500 of the donors, most TCR beta V segments appeared in productive rearrangements about 87% or about 30% of the time, broadly matching IMGT annotations. According to a later analysis, TCR association rates differed among HLA loci, with DRB1 alleles showing the most associated TCRs and HLA-C alleles showing the fewest. In vitro tests confirmed that three of the cytomegalovirus-associated TCR beta chains recognize cytomegalovirus antigens. A later analysis reported that several top co-occurrence clusters appeared linked to parvovirus B19, influenza, CMV and Epstein-Barr virus. According to a later genetic analysis, donors in an Asian-associated ancestry cluster had fewer N-insertions in productive TCRs than the approximately 630-donor mean. A later genetic analysis associated a missense DCLRE1C variant with V-gene and J-gene trimming of TCR beta chains, and an independent cohort replicated the association. When HLA alleles, especially DR and DQ, strongly co-occurred, attributing TCR associations to individual alleles was difficult. In this cohort, only TCR beta chains were sequenced, and detectable features were limited by the absence of alpha or paired-chain data. A further reported finding was that TCR beta sequences accurately predicted the HLA-A and HLA-B alleles for most subjects in the first cohort. Presence/absence analyses assumed roughly uniform sequencing depth across donors, an assumption that may not hold. The earlier analysis of around 600 of the donors excluded around 17 rarely observed V segments, including chromosome 9 orphons, because counts were too low. The study gave a list of 150 to 200 TCR beta chains associated with cytomegalovirus. Most TCR sequences were observed very rarely across donors, whereas some public TCRs were present in many individuals. Correlated functional status among segregating V segments might reflect linkage disequilibrium, but an unknown experimental factor could not be ruled out. A later analysis found that HLA-associated TCR beta chains were more clonally expanded and had lower generation probabilities than equally common non-associated chains. The authors suggested that the approach could potentially be extended to other disease states and immunological phenotypes. Some IMGT-functional V segments, including TRBV6-2 and TRBV6-3, could not be distinguished by the 87-base-pair reads and were therefore excluded. At a false discovery rate of 0.05, a later analysis linked 16,951 TCR beta sequences to specific HLA alleles. In a later analysis, most CMV-associated TCR beta chains were found to appear HLA-restricted, with HLA associations seemingly driven largely by CMV exposure.

The cohort was made up of roughly 670 healthy bone marrow donors. Cohort members were all nominally healthy when sampled, although unrecorded immune exposures were likely present. The donor tested CMV seronegative and was one of the 352 seronegative cohort members. A peripheral blood sample was provided by each donor, and peripheral blood mononuclear cells were used for TCR beta sequencing. The Qiagen DNeasy Blood Extraction Kit was used to extract genomic DNA from the blood cell samples. CDR1 and CDR2 (LNHDA, SQIVND) derive from the germline V gene (reference sequence). Trimming takes 0 bases from V and 8 bases from J, and the germline ends sit 8 bases apart. The CDR3 holds 12 amino acids from the cysteine to the phenylalanine. Just CDR3 DNA is preserved here, 36 bases in frame from base 1. Library preparation was by the immunoSEQ multiplex PCR assay. For the multiplex PCR, a mixture combining 60 forward primers for TCR Vbeta segments and 13 reverse primers for TCR Jbeta segments was used. Amplification of the CDR3 region of rearranged TCR beta genes was performed with a multiplex PCR assay on genomic DNA. The amplified TCR beta libraries were sequenced on the Illumina HiSeq System as 87-base-pair reads. From the authors' description of their analysis: A later analysis counted about 80 million unique TCR beta chains across the 500 to 850 repertoires, and 9 million to 14 million of these chains were shared by at least two donors. A nearest-neighbor algorithm error-corrected the raw reads and collapsed the reads into unique sequences, merging closely related sequences to remove PCR and sequencing errors. V, D and J gene segments were assigned by aligning CDR3 sequences to IMGT reference sequences. For a sequence to be retained, a match of at least six nucleotides to both a V gene segment and a J gene segment was required. Rearrangements were called productive when the CDR3 lacked stop codons and stayed in frame with V and J; all others were non-productive. Following IMGT convention, CDR3 was defined as the stretch from the second conserved V-encoded cysteine up to the conserved J-encoded phenylalanine. The earlier analysis of 500 to 650 of the donors excluded any sequence lacking an unambiguous match to a single V gene segment. In an earlier analysis of 587 of the donors, a V segment was called functional when productive rearrangements were above 56.7%, and segregating when the standard deviation between donors exceeded 5%. To diagnose cytomegalovirus status from the catalog of TCR beta chain sequences, a statistical classification framework was built. V and J gene assignment, in a later analysis, came from comparing TCR nucleotide sequences with IMGT/GENE-DB human TR gene sequences. A later analysis assigned CDR3 sequences and most-parsimonious VDJ recombination scenarios with the TCRdist pipeline. A later analysis defined each TCR beta chain by its CDR3 amino acid sequence plus V-gene family, and excluded reads lacking a unique V-gene family. To address suspected cross-contamination and a sequencing artifact, a later analysis removed roughly 640 highly shared, low-generation-probability nucleotide sequences. In a later analysis, a clonal expansion index was calculated for each public chain from normalized within-repertoire ranks of inferred template counts. In a later analysis, generation probabilities were computed with a VDJ recombination model fitted to out-of-frame rearrangements, and the resulting probabilities were checked against IGoR. Hypergeometric tests were used in a later analysis to score TCR-TCR, TCR-HLA and TCR-CMV co-occurrence, with a repertoire-size bias correction applied to the TCR pairs. To estimate false discovery rates, a later analysis permuted the HLA or CMV assignments 20 times. A later analysis grouped co-occurring TCRs with DBSCAN, adding TCRdist sequence similarity when clustering within HLA-allele-positive subsets. Co-occurrence clustering excluded repertoires with fewer than 30,000 or more than 120,000 public chains, plus five with anomalous nucleotide sharing. Imported from immuneACCESS, the table was reduced by TCRdb to in-frame sequences with V and J called. These copies leave out some clones; in studies compared against another copy, an unresolved V gene accounts for under half, and the cause of the remainder is not known. V, J and clone size reflect that table, while D and trimming were determined from the DNA. For this sample the table gives over 100,000 clones, of which roughly 80% were detected only once. Less than 3.5% of the sample is taken by the ten largest.

Concerning this clone itself: The antigen it recognizes is unknown. No quality values exist for individual bases; no much larger clone is one base distant.

The sequence joins TRBV19 to TRBJ2-7; there is no confident call for the D gene. This sequence originates from a female donor in good health and CMV-seronegative. Sequenced input: PBMCs. The CDR3 region reads CASSIDRGKQYF. The DNA reads TGTGCCAGTAGTATAGATCGCGGTAAGCAGTACTTC.